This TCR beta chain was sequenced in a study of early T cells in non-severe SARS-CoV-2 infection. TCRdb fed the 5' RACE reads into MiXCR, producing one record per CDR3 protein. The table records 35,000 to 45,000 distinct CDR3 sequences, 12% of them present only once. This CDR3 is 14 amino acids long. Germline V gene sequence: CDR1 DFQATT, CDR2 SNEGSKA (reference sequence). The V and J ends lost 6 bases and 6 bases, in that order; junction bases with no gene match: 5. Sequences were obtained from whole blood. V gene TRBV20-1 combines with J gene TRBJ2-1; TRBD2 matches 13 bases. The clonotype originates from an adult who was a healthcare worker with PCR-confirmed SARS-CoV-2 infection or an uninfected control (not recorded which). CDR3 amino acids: CSAPTSGRVNEQFF. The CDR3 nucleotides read TGCAGTGCCCCAACTAGCGGGAGGGTCAATGAGCAGTTCTTC.